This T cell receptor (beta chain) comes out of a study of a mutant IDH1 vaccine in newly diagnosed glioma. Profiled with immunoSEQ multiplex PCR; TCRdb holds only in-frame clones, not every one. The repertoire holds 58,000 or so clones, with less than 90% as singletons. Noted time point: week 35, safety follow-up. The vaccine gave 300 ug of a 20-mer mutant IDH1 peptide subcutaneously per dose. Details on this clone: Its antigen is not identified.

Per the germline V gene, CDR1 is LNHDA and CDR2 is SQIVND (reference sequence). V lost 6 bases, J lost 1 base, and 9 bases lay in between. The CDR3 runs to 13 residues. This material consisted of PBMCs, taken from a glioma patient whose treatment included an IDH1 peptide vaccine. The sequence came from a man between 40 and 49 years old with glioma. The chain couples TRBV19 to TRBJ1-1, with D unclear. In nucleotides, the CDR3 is TGTGCCAGTAGGGAGGCGGGGAACACTGAAGCTTTCTTT. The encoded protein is CASREAGNTEAFF.